This T cell receptor (beta chain) was sequenced during a study of OX40 agonist ivuxolimab in advanced cancers. Sequencing was performed with immunoSEQ multiplex PCR; in TCRdb, only in-frame clones are kept and a portion is missing. The profile covers around 38,000 clones, with approximately 86% appearing a single time and around an eighth taken by the ten largest. As for this clone: The identical CDR3 is also encoded by other nucleotide sequences in the sample.

This TCR was sampled from an adult with an advanced solid tumor such as melanoma, head and neck, liver or kidney cancer. The sequencing here drew on CD4+ or CD8+ T cells sorted from blood, taken in a trial of the OX40 agonist ivuxolimab.

The CDR3 bases are TGTGCCAGCACCGCATGGGACGGCAATCAGCCCCAGCATTTT. Its protein is CASTAWDGNQPQHF. The chain has TRBV7-8 and TRBJ1-5, with D maybe TRBD1 (5 bases). V was cut by 7 bases and J by 2 bases, with 12 bases left in between. There are 14 residues in the CDR3. In germline, CDR1 is SGHVS, CDR2 FQNEAQ.